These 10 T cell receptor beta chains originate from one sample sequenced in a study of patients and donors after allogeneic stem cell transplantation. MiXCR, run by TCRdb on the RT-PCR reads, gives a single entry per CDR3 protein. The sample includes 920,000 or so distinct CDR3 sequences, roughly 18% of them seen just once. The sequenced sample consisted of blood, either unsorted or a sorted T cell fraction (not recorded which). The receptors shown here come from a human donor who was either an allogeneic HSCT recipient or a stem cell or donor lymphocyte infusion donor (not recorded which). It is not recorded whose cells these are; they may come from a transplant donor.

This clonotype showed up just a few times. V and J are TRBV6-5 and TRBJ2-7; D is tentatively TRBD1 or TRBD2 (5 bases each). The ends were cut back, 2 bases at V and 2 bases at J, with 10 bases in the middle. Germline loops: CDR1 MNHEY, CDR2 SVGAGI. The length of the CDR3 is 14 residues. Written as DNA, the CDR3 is TGTGCCAGCAGTTACCGGGACGGAGCCTACGAGCAGTACTTC. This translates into CASSYRDGAYEQYF.

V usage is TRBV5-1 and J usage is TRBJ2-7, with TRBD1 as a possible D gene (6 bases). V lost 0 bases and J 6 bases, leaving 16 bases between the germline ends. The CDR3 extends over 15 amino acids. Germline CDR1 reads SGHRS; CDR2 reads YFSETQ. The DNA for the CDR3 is TGCGCCAGCAGCTTGGATGGACAGATGCTTGGCGAGCAGTACTTC. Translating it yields CASSLDGQMLGEQYF.

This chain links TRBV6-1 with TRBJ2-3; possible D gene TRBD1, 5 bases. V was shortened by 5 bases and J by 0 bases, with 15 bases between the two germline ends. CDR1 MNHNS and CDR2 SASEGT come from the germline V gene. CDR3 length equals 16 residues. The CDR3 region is CASSPLGRVSTDTQYF. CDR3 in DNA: TGTGCCAGCAGTCCCCTGGGCAGGGTTAGCACAGATACGCAGTATTTT.

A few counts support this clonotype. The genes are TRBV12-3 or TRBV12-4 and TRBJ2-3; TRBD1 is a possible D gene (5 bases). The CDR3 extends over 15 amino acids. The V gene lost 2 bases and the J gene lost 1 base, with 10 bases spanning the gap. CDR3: CASSLIRVRTDTQYF. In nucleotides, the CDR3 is TGTGCCAGCAGTTTAATCAGGGTGCGCACAGATACGCAGTATTTT.

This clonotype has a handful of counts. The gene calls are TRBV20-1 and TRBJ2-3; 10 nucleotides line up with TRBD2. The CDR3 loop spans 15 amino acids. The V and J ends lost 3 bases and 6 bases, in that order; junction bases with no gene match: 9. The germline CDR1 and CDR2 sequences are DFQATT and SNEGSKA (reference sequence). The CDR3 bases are TGCAGTGCTAGGGCTAGCGGGAGTATAGTGGATACGCAGTATTTT. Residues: CSARASGSIVDTQYF.

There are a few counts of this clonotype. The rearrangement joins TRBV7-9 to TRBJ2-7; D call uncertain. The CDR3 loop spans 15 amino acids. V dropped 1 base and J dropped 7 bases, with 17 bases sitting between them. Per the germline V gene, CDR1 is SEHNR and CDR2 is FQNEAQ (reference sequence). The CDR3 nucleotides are TGTGCCAGCAGCTTAGGGTCTATTTCCCCTTGGGAGCAGTACTTC. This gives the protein CASSLGSISPWEQYF.

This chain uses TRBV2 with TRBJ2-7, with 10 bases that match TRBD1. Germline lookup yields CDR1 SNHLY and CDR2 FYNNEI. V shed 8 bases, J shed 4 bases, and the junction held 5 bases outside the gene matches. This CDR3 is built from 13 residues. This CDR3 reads CASGTGAPYEQYF. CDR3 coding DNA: TGTGCCAGCGGGACAGGGGCACCTTACGAGCAGTACTTC. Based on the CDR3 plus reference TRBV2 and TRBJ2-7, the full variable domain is EPEVTQTPSHQVTQMGQEVILRCVPISNHLYFYWYRQILGQKVEFLVSFYNNEISEKSEIFDDQFSVERPDGSNFTLKIRSTKLEDSAMYFCASGTGAPYEQYFGPGTRLTVT.

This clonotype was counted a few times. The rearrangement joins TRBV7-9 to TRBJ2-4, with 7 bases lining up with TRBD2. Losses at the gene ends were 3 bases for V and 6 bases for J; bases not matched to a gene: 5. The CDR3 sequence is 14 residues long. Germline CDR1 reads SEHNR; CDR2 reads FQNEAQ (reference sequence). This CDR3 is CASSLAGGGNIQYF. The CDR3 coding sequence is TGTGCCAGCAGCTTGGCGGGCGGGGGAAACATTCAGTACTTC.

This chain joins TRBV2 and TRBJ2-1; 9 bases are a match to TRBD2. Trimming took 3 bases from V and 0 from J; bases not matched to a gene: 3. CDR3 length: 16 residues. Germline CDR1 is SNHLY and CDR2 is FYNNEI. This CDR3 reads CASSEGGRVSYNEQFF. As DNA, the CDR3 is TGTGCCAGCAGTGAGGGCGGGAGGGTCTCCTACAATGAGCAGTTCTTC.

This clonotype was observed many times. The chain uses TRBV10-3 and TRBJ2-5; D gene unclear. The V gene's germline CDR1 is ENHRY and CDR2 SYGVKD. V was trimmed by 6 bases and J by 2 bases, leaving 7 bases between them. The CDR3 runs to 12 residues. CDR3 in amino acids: CAISMGQETQYF. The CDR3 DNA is TGTGCCATCAGCATGGGACAAGAGACCCAGTACTTC.